The following is a T cell receptor beta chain sequence with its context. Its antigen is undetermined. Alongside a J-beta primer mix, a sample-barcoded 5' primer served in a second PCR lasting about 7 to 11 cycles. Every cDNA molecule bore a tag from a template-switch adaptor containing 12 random nucleotides. TCRdb itself ran the 5' RACE reads through MiXCR, one entry per CDR3 protein. The data contain hundreds of thousands of distinct CDR3 sequences, 49% of them singletons. These data are taken from a study of blood T cells in healthy people across ages. Whole-study findings and limits: Donors of long life had a larger count of naive CD4+ cells and greater diversity than aged donors. With naive T cell percentage, TCR beta diversity showed a strong correlation. Because sorting was not performed, PBMCs prevented conclusive naive versus antigen-experienced comparison.

The CDR3 length is 16 residues. The germline gives CDR1 SGHVS, CDR2 FNYEAQ. Trimming removed 2 bases from V and 8 bases from J, with 19 bases in between. This chain uses TRBV7-6 with TRBJ2-1, with a weak D call TRBD1 (6 bases). The receptor's source is a woman aged 55-70 years in good health. The source material was blood. CDR3 bases: TGTGCCAGCAGCTTAACCCAGGGGAGTGGGGATCATGAGCAGTTCTTC. Amino acids: CASSLTQGSGDHEQFF.